Each of the 30 T cell receptor beta chains below was sequenced from the same sample in a study of shared clonotypes between healthy human individuals. Assay used: immunoSEQ multiplex PCR; TCRdb lists only in-frame clones, some missing. The table lists about 600,000 clones, almost 97% of them singletons, with roughly 0.05% in the top ten. Sequencing input: naive CD4+ T cells sorted from blood. Subset reported: CD45RA+ positively selected. These receptors all stem from a woman younger than 45 in good health.

V gene TRBV2 combines with J gene TRBJ1-5; 8 positions agree with TRBD1. The trim removed 5 bases at V and 3 bases at J, leaving 3 bases unmatched. Germline loops: CDR1 SNHLY, CDR2 FYNNEI. This CDR3 is 14 amino acids long. The CDR3 reads CASSWDRYNQPQHF. The CDR3 DNA follows: TGTGCCAGCAGTTGGGACAGGTACAATCAGCCCCAGCATTTT. The whole variable domain, remainder taken from reference TRBV2 and TRBJ1-5, is EPEVTQTPSHQVTQMGQEVILRCVPISNHLYFYWYRQILGQKVEFLVSFYNNEISEKSEIFDDQFSVERPDGSNFTLKIRSTKLEDSAMYFCASSWDRYNQPQHFGDGTRLSIL.

The rearrangement joins TRBV30 to TRBJ2-1, with 7 bases aligning to TRBD2. From germline, CDR1 is GTSNPN and CDR2 SVGIG (reference sequence). With V trimmed by 4 bases and J by 3 bases, 6 bases remained unmatched. The CDR3 is 14 amino acids. For the CDR3, the DNA is TGTGCCTGGACCCAACTAGCGTTCTACAATGAGCAGTTCTTC. Translated: CAWTQLAFYNEQFF.

The rearrangement uses TRBV4-2 and TRBJ2-1; TRBD2 might be the D (5 bases). Germline CDR1 reads LGHNA; CDR2 reads YNFKEQ. Trimming took off 6 bases at V and 8 bases at J, with 17 bases between the two ends. The CDR3 covers 14 residues. In DNA, the CDR3 is TGTGCCAGCAGGCGGATAGGGAGCCGGGATGAGCAGTTCTTC. As protein: CASRRIGSRDEQFF.

Comments on this clone: The same CDR3 is also encoded by other DNA sequences in this sample. V usage is TRBV6-5 and J usage is TRBJ1-5, with a weak D call TRBD1 (5 bases). Per germline, CDR1 MNHEY and CDR2 SVGAGI. This CDR3 comprises 15 residues. The ends were cut back, 3 bases at V and 2 bases at J, with 11 bases in the middle. This chain's CDR3 is CASSYAGSGNQPQHF. The CDR3 nucleotides read TGTGCCAGCAGTTATGCAGGGTCGGGCAATCAGCCCCAGCATTTT.

DNA for the CDR3: TGTGCCAGCAGCTTGTTCGTTTCGGTGGGGGCGGACACCGGGGAGCTGTTTTTT. Its protein product is CASSLFVSVGADTGELFF. The genes are TRBV5-4 and TRBJ2-2, with D maybe TRBD1 (6 bases). This CDR3 region has 18 residues. V gave up 1 base and J gave up 3 bases, with 19 bases separating them. Germline lookup yields CDR1 SGHNT and CDR2 YYREEE (reference sequence).

The J gene is TRBJ2-7, the V gene TRBV29-1, with D possibly being TRBD2 (5 bases). V shed 6 bases and J shed 4 bases, with 13 bases lying between them. CDR1 is SQVTM, CDR2 ANQGSEA, per germline. The CDR3 is 12 amino acids. Here the CDR3 reads CSVLLDRYEQYF. CDR3 DNA sequence: TGCAGCGTCCTACTAGATCGTTACGAGCAGTACTTC.

This chain uses TRBV28 with TRBJ2-1; D remains unclear. This CDR3 comprises 15 residues. Germline assignment: CDR1 MDHEN and CDR2 SYDVKM. Trimming pared 6 bases from V and 11 bases from J, leaving 23 bases between. The CDR3: CASSTAAPSLLKQFF. CDR3 coding DNA: TGTGCCAGCAGCACCGCGGCCCCCTCTCTTTTAAAGCAGTTCTTC.

This clone has only one observation. V gene TRBV7-2 combines with J gene TRBJ2-1, with D uncertain. This CDR3 comprises 12 residues. In germline, CDR1 is SGHTA, CDR2 FQGNSA. Trimming cost V 5 bases and J 7 bases, with 9 bases left between them. CDR3 DNA sequence: TGTGCCAGCAGCGAGCAGGAGAATGAGCAGTTCTTC. Protein: CASSEQENEQFF.

The V and J genes are TRBV6-5 and TRBJ2-5, with D tentatively TRBD2 (6 bases). TRBJ2-7 matches the DNA end more closely, so the J call is doubtful. This CDR3 has 16 amino acids. Per germline, CDR1 MNHEY and CDR2 SVGAGI. This CDR3 is CASSYSGGNPSYEQYF. In DNA form, the CDR3 reads TGTGCCAGCAGTTACTCAGGCGGGAACCCCTCCTACGAGCAGTACTTC.

The rearrangement links TRBV28 to TRBJ2-3; 7 nucleotides match TRBD1. Germline CDR1 is MDHEN and CDR2 is SYDVKM. The CDR3 sequence is 17 residues long. The V gene end was trimmed by 8 bases and the J gene end by 4 bases; junction bases not matched to a gene: 18. CDR3 in amino acids: CASGRGGGRAPADTQYF. Here the CDR3 DNA reads TGTGCCAGCGGAAGAGGGGGCGGCAGGGCACCAGCAGATACGCAGTATTTT.

Here the CDR3 DNA reads TGCGCCAGCAGCAACTACACCGGGACAGTTGGCTACACCTTC. The encoded protein is CASSNYTGTVGYTF. V usage is TRBV5-1 and J usage is TRBJ1-2, with 7 nucleotides matching TRBD1. Germline CDR1 SGHRS, CDR2 YFSETQ. The V and J ends lost 4 bases and 7 bases, in that order; junction bases with no gene match: 10. The length of the CDR3 is 14 residues.

The V and J genes are TRBV5-4 and TRBJ1-2, with TRBD1 identical over 11 bases. The J segment lost 4 bases and the V segment lost 2 bases, leaving 4 bases of the junction unmatched. There are 15 residues in the CDR3. Germline V gene sequence: CDR1 SGHNT, CDR2 YYREEE (reference sequence). The CDR3 nucleotides are TGTGCCAGCAGCTTTGGGACAGGGGGTGGCTATGGCTACACCTTC. This sequence encodes CASSFGTGGGYGYTF.

This clone was picked up a small number of times. Other DNA sequences in this specimen translate into the identical CDR3. The genes are TRBV28 and TRBJ1-1, with TRBD1 matching 8 bases. The V segment lost 3 bases and the J segment 1 base; nucleotides outside the gene matches: 4. Germline CDR1 is MDHEN and CDR2 is SYDVKM. The CDR3 length is 15 residues. CDR3 residues: CASSLTGAGNTEAFF. As DNA, the CDR3 is TGTGCCAGCAGTTTGACAGGGGCGGGGAACACTGAAGCTTTCTTT.

The chain is built from TRBV4-2 and TRBJ2-1; 7 bases fit TRBD1. CDR3 length: 16 amino acids. V shed 1 base, J shed 1 base, and the junction held 4 bases outside the gene matches. Germline V gene lookup returns CDR1 LGHNA and CDR2 YNFKEQ. Here the CDR3 DNA reads TGTGCCAGCAGCCAAGGACAGGGATTTTCCTACAATGAGCAGTTCTTC. It yields the protein CASSQGQGFSYNEQFF.

The CDR3 loop reads CATSRPGTGGETQYF. CDR3 DNA: TGTGCCACCAGCAGACCCGGGACAGGGGGAGAGACCCAGTACTTC. The chain is built from TRBV15 and TRBJ2-5; 11 bases align to TRBD1. The germline gives CDR1 LNHNV, CDR2 YYDKDF (reference sequence). Trimming took 2 bases from V and 4 from J; bases not matched to a gene: 3. The CDR3 runs to 15 residues.

This sequence joins TRBV6-1 and TRBJ1-1, with no clear D. The length of the CDR3 is 13 residues. Per germline, CDR1 MNHNS and CDR2 SASEGT. The V end was cut by 5 bases, the J end by 8 bases, with 15 bases between. Written as DNA, the CDR3 is TGTGCCAGCAGTTCCGAACCTCTGCTCGAAGCTTTCTTT. Its translation: CASSSEPLLEAFF.

V and J are TRBV19 and TRBJ2-1; 10 nucleotides match TRBD2. The trim removed 4 bases at V and 4 bases at J, leaving 10 bases unmatched. The CDR3 spans 17 residues. Per the germline V gene, CDR1 is LNHDA and CDR2 is SQIVND (reference sequence). The CDR3 sequence is CASSRVPSGGGYNEQFF. Written as DNA, the CDR3 is TGTGCCAGTAGTAGGGTCCCTAGCGGGGGCGGGTACAATGAGCAGTTCTTC. Full variable domain (outside the CDR3, taken from reference TRBV19 and TRBJ2-1): DGGITQSPKYLFRKEGQNVTLSCEQNLNHDAMYWYRQDPGQGLRLIYYSQIVNDFQKGDIAEGYSVSREKKESFPLTVTSAQKNPTAFYLCASSRVPSGGGYNEQFFGPGTRLTVL.

The rearrangement links TRBV6-5 to TRBJ2-7, with 8 bases aligning to TRBD1. The CDR3 length is 15 residues. The germline V gene encodes CDR1 MNHEY and CDR2 SVGAGI. After removal of 0 bases from V and 3 bases from J, the junction contained 4 bases not matched to a gene. CDR3 sequence: CASSYSKQGDYEQYF. In DNA, the CDR3 is TGTGCCAGCAGTTACTCGAAACAGGGGGACTACGAGCAGTACTTC.

The chain combines TRBV19 with TRBJ2-1; 7 bases align to TRBD1. The V gene end was trimmed by 7 bases and the J gene end by 8 bases; junction bases not matched to a gene: 8. The CDR3 is made up of 13 amino acids. Germline values: CDR1 LNHDA, CDR2 SQIVND (reference sequence). The CDR3 reads CASTTDQGDEQFF. CDR3 bases: TGTGCCAGTACCACGGACCAGGGGGATGAGCAGTTCTTC. The full variable domain, completed using reference TRBV19 and TRBJ2-1, is DGGITQSPKYLFRKEGQNVTLSCEQNLNHDAMYWYRQDPGQGLRLIYYSQIVNDFQKGDIAEGYSVSREKKESFPLTVTSAQKNPTAFYLCASTTDQGDEQFFGPGTRLTVL.

A note on this clone: Compared with germline, one end of the junction differs, possibly owing to a read error. The chain employs TRBV28 and TRBJ2-7, with unresolved D. This CDR3 comprises 13 residues. Germline CDR1 and CDR2: MDHEN and SYDVKM. The CDR3 DNA reads TGTGCCAGCAGTTTACCAGTTTTGTACGAGCAATACTTC. It translates to CASSLPVLYEQYF. The whole variable domain, remainder taken from reference TRBV28 and TRBJ2-7, is DVKVTQSSRYLVKRTGEKVFLECVQDMDHENMFWYRQDPGLGLRLIYFSYDVKMKEKGDIPEGYSVSREKKERFSLILESASTNQTSMYLCASSLPVLYEQYFGPGTRLTVT.

This chain connects TRBV28 to TRBJ1-2, with D perhaps matching TRBD1 (6 bases). Germline V gene data show CDR1 as MDHEN and CDR2 as SYDVKM. The ends were cut back, 5 bases at V and 3 bases at J, with 13 bases in the middle. The CDR3 sequence is 14 residues long. Written as DNA, the CDR3 is TGTGCCAGCAGTACTCCTCAGGGGCACTATGGCTACACCTTC. Translating gives CASSTPQGHYGYTF.

The chain carries TRBV6-5 and TRBJ1-6; perhaps TRBD1 as D (5 bases). Between the trimmed V and J ends, which lost 2 bases and 8 bases, there was a span of 10 bases. Per the germline V gene, CDR1 is MNHEY and CDR2 is SVGAGI. This CDR3 contains 14 residues. CDR3 in amino acids: CASSYGGADSPLHF. For the CDR3, the DNA is TGTGCCAGCAGTTACGGGGGAGCGGATTCACCCCTCCACTTT.

The rearrangement joins TRBV19 to TRBJ2-7; 12 nucleotides match TRBD2. The CDR3 extends over 15 amino acids. The germline gives CDR1 LNHDA, CDR2 SQIVND (reference sequence). The J segment lost 6 bases and the V segment lost 6 bases, leaving 9 bases of the junction unmatched. The CDR3 DNA sequence: TGTGCCAGTAGGCCCCGAGGGACTAGCGGGTCCGAGCAGTACTTC. This encodes CASRPRGTSGSEQYF.

The gene calls are TRBV2 and TRBJ1-1; D is ambiguous. With 6 bases removed from V and 2 bases from J, the gap between germline ends came to 13 bases. CDR3 length equals 14 residues. Germline assignment: CDR1 SNHLY and CDR2 FYNNEI. The CDR3 DNA reads TGTGCCAGCAGGGCACGGCCGTTCAACACTGAAGCTTTCTTT. Amino acid sequence: CASRARPFNTEAFF.

This chain connects TRBV18 to TRBJ2-7; the D gene is possibly TRBD2 (6 bases). V dropped 3 bases and J dropped 5 bases, with 14 bases sitting between them. This CDR3 has 14 residues. Germline V gene sequence: CDR1 KGHSH, CDR2 LQKENI. This CDR3 reads CASSPRGTANEQYF. The CDR3, as DNA: TGTGCCAGCTCACCCCGGGGGACGGCCAACGAGCAGTACTTC.

The chain is built from TRBV6-4 and TRBJ2-2, with 7 bases matching TRBD1. The germline CDR1 and CDR2 sequences are MRHNA and SNTAGT. The ends lost 5 bases at V and 3 bases at J; junction bases unmatched: 6. CDR3 length equals 15 residues. CDR3 amino acids: CASSPQGTDTGELFF. The CDR3 nucleotides read TGTGCCAGCAGTCCACAGGGGACAGACACCGGGGAGCTGTTTTTT.

In DNA form, the CDR3 reads TGTGCCAGCAGTTACCGTGGCAGGTCCTCCTACGAGCAGTACTTC. This sequence encodes CASSYRGRSSYEQYF. V gene TRBV6-6 combines with J gene TRBJ2-7, with D uncertain. The ends were cut back, 2 bases at V and 0 bases at J, with 11 bases in the middle. In germline, CDR1 is MNHNY, CDR2 SVGAGI (reference sequence). This CDR3 region has 15 residues.

The chain employs TRBV7-9 and TRBJ1-4; 8 bases are a match to TRBD1. J was trimmed by 5 bases and V by 3 bases; bases with no gene match: 5. Germline CDR1 and CDR2: SEHNR and FQNEAQ (reference sequence). The length of the CDR3 is 15 residues. Written as DNA, the CDR3 is TGTGCCAGCAGCTTCGGGGACAGGAGGAATGAAAAACTGTTTTTT. Translation gives CASSFGDRRNEKLFF.

Only one count was recorded for this clone. The chain carries TRBV9 and TRBJ1-2, with 10 bases aligning to TRBD1. CDR3 size: 16 residues. Germline V gene data show CDR1 as SGDLS and CDR2 as YYNGEE. Trimming cost V 0 bases and J 4 bases; bases outside gene matches: 6. As DNA, the CDR3 is TGTGCCAGCAGCGTAGCCGGGACAGGGGACGTCTATGGCTACACCTTC. Amino acids: CASSVAGTGDVYGYTF.

This clone was picked up one time. The chain has TRBV19 and TRBJ1-1; tentative D call: TRBD1 (5 bases). Germline CDR1 LNHDA, CDR2 SQIVND (reference sequence). The CDR3 sequence is 15 residues long. Trimming removed 6 bases from V and 1 base from J, with 15 bases in between. In DNA, the CDR3 is TGTGCCAGTAGAATAAAGGGGTCTAAGAACACTGAAGCTTTCTTT. The encoded protein is CASRIKGSKNTEAFF.